This note documents a single T cell receptor beta chain sequence. What this receptor recognizes is not known. Base quality data are lacking; no much larger clone is found one base away. This entry is derived from a study of T cell responses to AZD1222 COVID-19 vaccine (dated by TCRdb to about 2021). Context from the whole study: AZD1222 recipients whose second dose came at about 4 weeks and those whose second dose came at about 12 weeks were combined into one group, since spike-specific TCR depth and breadth did not differ between the two schedules. A total of 233 trial participants underwent TCR sequencing, of whom about 210 had received two doses of AZD1222 and some 26 had received two doses of the MenACWY control vaccine. Trial participants were enrolled by age into 18-55, 56-69 and 70-plus year subgroups, with about 150, 28 and 57 TCR-sequenced participants respectively. General findings and caveats noted by the study authors: No day 14 peak-response samples were available, so repertoires were characterized only after the peak T cell response. CD4 TCRs associated with the vaccine covered the entire spike protein, and the dominant responses were in regions 160-218 and 743-854. Conclusions about previously exposed vaccinees are limited, since just six AZD1222 recipients were seropositive for SARS-CoV-2 at baseline. Participants were mostly white British and included more females than males, and it was suggested by the authors that clonal diversity may have been underestimated. In the small 56-69-year group, the increase in depth fell short of significance, most likely because of low power. Epitopes outside the regions mutated in the B.1.351 and B.1.1.7 variants were reportedly recognized by nearly half of the unique spike-specific TCRs. Spike-specific TCR breadth and depth rose significantly after two AZD1222 doses compared with day 0 and with MenACWY recipients.

As encoded in the germline V gene, CDR1 is SGHNT while CDR2 is YENEEA. Including cysteine and phenylalanine, the CDR3 has 15 amino acids. Of the read, only the CDR3 DNA is kept; its 45 bases are in frame from base 1. V trim: 3 bases; J trim: 4 bases; unmatched bases: 6. The CDR3 regions of human TCRbeta chains were subjected to immunosequencing. The authors' pipeline ran thus. Repertoire TCRs were checked for matches against a reference library of SARS-CoV-2-specific TCRs that had been generated using the MIRA antigen-specificity platform. Breadth meant the fraction of unique TCRs that were SARS-CoV-2-associated, whereas depth meant the fraction of total T cells that were SARS-CoV-2-associated. Using the MIRA data, each spike-specific TCR was mapped to the spike region that the TCR reacts to and placed in a CD4 or CD8 class. Log10-transformed breadth and depth values were compared by one-way ANOVA with Sidak's multiple comparisons tests. TCRdb stores this immuneACCESS table with in-frame sequences only. Part of the clones is absent; in the studies checked, under half of the shortfall reflects unresolved V genes, and no reason is known for the rest. V and J calls and clone size come straight from that table; D and trimming were deduced from the DNA. Counted in this sample were roughly 99,000 clones; roughly nine tenths of them appeared once. Approximately 4% of the sample is in the top ten clones.

The time point label for this specimen denotes: baseline before first vaccination. Vaccinee samples were obtained from the UK trials COV001 and COV002, which included a single-blind randomized controlled phase 2/3 trial of AZD1222 (ChAdOx1 nCoV-19) in healthy adults. For TCRbeta chain sequencing, PBMC samples were collected from trial participants at day 0 and at day 28 after the second dose. The receptor's source is an adult in good health. Specimen: peripheral blood, collected on day 0 of AZD1222 vaccination. The V gene is TRBV11-3 and the J gene is TRBJ2-7, with 10 bases matching TRBD2. The sequenced DNA: TGTGCCAGCAGCTTTGGTCCTAGCGGGAGTTACGAGCAGTACTTC. Translated, this is CASSFGPSGSYEQYF.